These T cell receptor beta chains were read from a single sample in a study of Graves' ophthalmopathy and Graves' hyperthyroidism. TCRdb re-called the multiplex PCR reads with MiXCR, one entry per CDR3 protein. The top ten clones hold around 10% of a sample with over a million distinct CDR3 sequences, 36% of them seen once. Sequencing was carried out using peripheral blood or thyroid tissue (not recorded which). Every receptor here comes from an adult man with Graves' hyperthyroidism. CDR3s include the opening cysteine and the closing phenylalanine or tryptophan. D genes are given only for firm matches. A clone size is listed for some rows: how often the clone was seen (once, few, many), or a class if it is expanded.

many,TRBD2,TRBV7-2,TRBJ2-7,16,TGTGCCAGCAGCTTTGTGGTAGCGGGGGCCCCCTACGAGCAGTACTTC,CASSFVVAGAPYEQYF
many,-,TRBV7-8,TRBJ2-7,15,TGTGCCAGCAGCCGAATAGAGTCCTCCCTATTCGAGCAGTACTTC,CASSRIESSLFEQYF
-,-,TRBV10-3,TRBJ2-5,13,TGTGCCATCAGTGAGTCGCTAGCAGAGACCCAGTACTTC,CAISESLAETQYF
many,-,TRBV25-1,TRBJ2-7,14,TGTGCCAGCAGTGAGTTTGGGCGAACCTACGAGCAGTACTTC,CASSEFGRTYEQYF
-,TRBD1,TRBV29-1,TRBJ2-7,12,TGCAGCTCCCGGACAGGGCTCGACGAGCAGTACTTC,CSSRTGLDEQYF
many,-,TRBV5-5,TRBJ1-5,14,TGTGCCAGCAGCTTTCGGTATAGCAATCAGCCCCAGCATTTT,CASSFRYSNQPQHF
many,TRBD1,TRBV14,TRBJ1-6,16,TGTGCCAGCAGGACCGGCAGGGGGACGAGGAATTCACCCCTCCACTTT,CASRTGRGTRNSPLHF
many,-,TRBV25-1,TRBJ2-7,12,TGTGCCAGCAGTGATAACAGCTACGAGCAGTACTTC,CASSDNSYEQYF
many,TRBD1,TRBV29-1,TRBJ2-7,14,TGCAGCGTTGTTGCCGGGACAGCTGTCTACGAGCAGTACTTC,CSVVAGTAVYEQYF
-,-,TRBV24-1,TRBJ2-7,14,TGTGCCACCAGTGATGGTATGGGGTACTACGAGCAGTACTTC,CATSDGMGYYEQYF
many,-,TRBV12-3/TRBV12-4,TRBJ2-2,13,TGTGCCAGCCGGGCCTGGGGAACCGGGGAGCTGTTTTTT,CASRAWGTGELFF
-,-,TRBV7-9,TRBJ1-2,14,TGTGCCAGCAGTAATATAAGGGAGAACTATGGCTACACCTTC,CASSNIRENYGYTF
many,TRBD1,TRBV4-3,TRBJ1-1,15,TGCGCCAGCAGCCAGACAGGGGGCTGGAACACTGAAGCTTTCTTT,CASSQTGGWNTEAFF
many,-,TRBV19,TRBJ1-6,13,TGTGCCAGTAGACCGAGTCCAGGCTCACCCCTCCACTTT,CASRPSPGSPLHF
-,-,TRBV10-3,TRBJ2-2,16,TGCGCCATCAGGGTTGACAGGAGCTCTAACACCGGGGAGCTGTTTTTT,CAIRVDRSSNTGELFF
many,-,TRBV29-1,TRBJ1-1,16,TGCAGCGTTGACCGACAAGGGGCCCTGATGAACACTGAAGCTTTCTTT,CSVDRQGALMNTEAFF
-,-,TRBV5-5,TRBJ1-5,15,TGTGCCAGCAGATCGATACAGGGAAGCAATCAGCCCCAGCATTTT,CASRSIQGSNQPQHF
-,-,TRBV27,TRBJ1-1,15,TGTGCCAGCAGTTTATCGACGGCAGGGGAGTATGGGGCTTTCTTT,CASSLSTAGEYGAFF
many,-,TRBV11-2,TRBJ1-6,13,TGTGCCAGCAGCATGGGGGGGAATTCACCCCTCCACTTT,CASSMGGNSPLHF
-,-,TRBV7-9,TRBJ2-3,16,TGTGCCAGCAGCCAAGTTTCAGCGCTAAGCACAGATACGCAGTATTTT,CASSQVSALSTDTQYF
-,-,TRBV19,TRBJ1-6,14,TGTGCCAGTTCAGAGACCCTATTCGGTTCACCCCTCCACTTT,CASSETLFGSPLHF
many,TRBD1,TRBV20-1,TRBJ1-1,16,TGCAGTGCTAGACCCTGGGACAGTACCATGAACACTGAAGCTTTCTTT,CSARPWDSTMNTEAFF
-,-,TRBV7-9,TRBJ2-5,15,TGTGCCAGCAGCTCTCTCGGGCCTGGTGGAGAGACCCAGTACTTC,CASSSLGPGGETQYF
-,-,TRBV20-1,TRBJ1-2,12,TGCAGTGCGGCGGCCTCAAACTATGGCTACACCTTC,CSAAASNYGYTF
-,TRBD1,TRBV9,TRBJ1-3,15,TGTGCCAGTGCGTGGGGGACAGGGACTGGAAACACCATATATTTT,CASAWGTGTGNTIYF
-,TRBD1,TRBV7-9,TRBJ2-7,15,TGTGCCAGCAGAGCCCAGGGGGCGGAGAACAATGAGCAGTACTTC,CASRAQGAENNEQYF
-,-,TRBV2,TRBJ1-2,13,TGTGCCGAGAACAACAGGAAGGATCGCGGCTACACCTTC,CAENNRKDRGYTF
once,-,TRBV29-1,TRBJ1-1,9,TGCAGCGCGAGGACTGAAGCTTTCTTT,CSARTEAFF